The clone carrying this T cell receptor (beta chain) was recorded a few times. The same CDR3 can be traced to other DNA sequences in this sample. The data are from a study of immune evolution from preneoplasia to lung adenocarcinoma. TCRdb's table, derived via immunoSEQ multiplex PCR, lists solely in-frame clones and lacks some. The repertoire consists of around 6,200 clones, with about 81% occurring once and the leading ten covering around 5.6%. CDR1 is SGDLS and CDR2 is YYNGEE in the germline V gene. The ends lost 4 bases at V and 6 bases at J; junction bases unmatched: 6. CDR3 length equals 14 residues. Each case's diagnosis was confirmed by two pathologists on H&E.

V and J are TRBV9 and TRBJ2-1; 8 bases map to TRBD1. Sequenced sample: FFPE invasive lung adenocarcinoma tissue. The TCR comes from a person aged 45-65 years with lung adenocarcinoma. In nucleotides, the CDR3 is TGTGCCAGCAGCCCGGAGACAGGGGTCAATGAGCAGTTCTTC. It yields the protein CASSPETGVNEQFF. Full variable domain (remainder filled in from reference TRBV9 and TRBJ2-1): DSGVTQTPKHLITATGQRVTLRCSPRSGDLSVYWYQQSLDQGLQFLIQYYNGEERAKGNILERFSAQQFPDLHSELNLSSLELGDSALYFCASSPETGVNEQFFGPGTRLTVL.